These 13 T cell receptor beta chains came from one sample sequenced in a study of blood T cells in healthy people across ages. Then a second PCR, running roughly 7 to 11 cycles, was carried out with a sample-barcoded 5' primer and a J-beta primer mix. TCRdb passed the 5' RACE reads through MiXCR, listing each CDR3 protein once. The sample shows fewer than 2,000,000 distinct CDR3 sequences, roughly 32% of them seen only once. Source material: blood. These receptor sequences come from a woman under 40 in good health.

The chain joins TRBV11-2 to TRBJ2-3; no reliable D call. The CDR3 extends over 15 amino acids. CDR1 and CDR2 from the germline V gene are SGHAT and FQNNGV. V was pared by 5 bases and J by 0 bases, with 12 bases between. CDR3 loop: CASSLLMGSTDTQYF. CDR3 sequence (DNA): TGTGCCAGCAGCCTATTAATGGGCAGCACAGATACGCAGTATTTT.

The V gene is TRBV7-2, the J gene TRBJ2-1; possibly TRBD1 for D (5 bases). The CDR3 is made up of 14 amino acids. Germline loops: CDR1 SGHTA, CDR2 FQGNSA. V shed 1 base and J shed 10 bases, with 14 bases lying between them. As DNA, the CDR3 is TGTGCCAGCAGCTTAGGAGACAGCTATAGGGAGCAGTTCTTC. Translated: CASSLGDSYREQFF.

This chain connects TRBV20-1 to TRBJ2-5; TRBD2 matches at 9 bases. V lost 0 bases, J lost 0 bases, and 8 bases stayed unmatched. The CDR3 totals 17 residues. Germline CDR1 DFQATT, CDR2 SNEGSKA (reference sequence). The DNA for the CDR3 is TGCAGTGCTAGAGATCCAAGCGGGGGGACGTACCAAGAGACCCAGTACTTC. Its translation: CSARDPSGGTYQETQYF.

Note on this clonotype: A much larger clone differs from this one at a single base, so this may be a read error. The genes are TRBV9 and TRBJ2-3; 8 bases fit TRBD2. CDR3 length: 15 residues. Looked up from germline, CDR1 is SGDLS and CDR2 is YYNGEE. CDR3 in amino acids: CASSVRAGASDAQYF. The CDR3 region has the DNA TGTGCCAGCAGCGTGCGAGCGGGGGCTTCAGATGCGCAGTATTTT.

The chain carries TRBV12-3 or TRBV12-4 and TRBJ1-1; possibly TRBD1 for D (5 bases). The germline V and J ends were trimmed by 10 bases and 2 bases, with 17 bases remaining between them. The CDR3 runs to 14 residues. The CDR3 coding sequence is TGTGCCACCATTTCAGGGTGGGGAAACACTGAAGCTTTCTTT. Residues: CATISGWGNTEAFF.

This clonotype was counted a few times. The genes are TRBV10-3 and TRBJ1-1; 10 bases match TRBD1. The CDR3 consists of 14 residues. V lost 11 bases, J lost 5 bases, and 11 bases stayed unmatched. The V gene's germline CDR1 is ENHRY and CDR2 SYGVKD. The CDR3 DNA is TGTGCCCTAAGGGGGGACAGGGGAAAGACTGAAGCTTTCTTT. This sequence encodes CALRGDRGKTEAFF.

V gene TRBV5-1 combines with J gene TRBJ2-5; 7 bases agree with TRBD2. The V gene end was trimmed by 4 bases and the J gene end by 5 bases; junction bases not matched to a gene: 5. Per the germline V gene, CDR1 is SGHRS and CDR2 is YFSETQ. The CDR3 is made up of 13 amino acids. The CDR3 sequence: CASSDGGSETQYF. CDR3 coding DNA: TGCGCCAGCAGCGATGGCGGGAGCGAGACCCAGTACTTC.

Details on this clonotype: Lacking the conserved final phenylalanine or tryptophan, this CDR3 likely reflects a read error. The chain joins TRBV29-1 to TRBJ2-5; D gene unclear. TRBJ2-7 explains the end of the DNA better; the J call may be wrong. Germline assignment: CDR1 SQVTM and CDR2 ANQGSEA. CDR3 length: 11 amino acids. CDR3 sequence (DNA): TGCAGCGCAGCAAGATCTTACGAGCAGTACTGC. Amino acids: CSAARSYEQYC.

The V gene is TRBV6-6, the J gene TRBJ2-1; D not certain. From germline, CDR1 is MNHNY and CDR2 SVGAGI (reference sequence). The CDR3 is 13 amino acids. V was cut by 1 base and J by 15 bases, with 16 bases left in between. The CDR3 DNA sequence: TGTGCCAGCAGTTACTTACTTAAGTCAGATCGGTTCTTC. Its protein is CASSYLLKSDRFF.

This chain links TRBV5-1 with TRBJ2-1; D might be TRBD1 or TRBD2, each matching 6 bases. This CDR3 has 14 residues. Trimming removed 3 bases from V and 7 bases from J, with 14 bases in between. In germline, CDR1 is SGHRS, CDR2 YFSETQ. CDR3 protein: CASSWGARRNEQFF. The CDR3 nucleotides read TGCGCCAGCAGCTGGGGGGCAAGACGGAATGAGCAGTTCTTC.

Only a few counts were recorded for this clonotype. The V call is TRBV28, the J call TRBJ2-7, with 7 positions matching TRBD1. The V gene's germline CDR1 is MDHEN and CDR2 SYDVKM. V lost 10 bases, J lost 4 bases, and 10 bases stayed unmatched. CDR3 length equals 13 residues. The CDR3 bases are TGTGCCACTGGACAGGCCCTCTGGTACGAGCAGTACTTC. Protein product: CATGQALWYEQYF. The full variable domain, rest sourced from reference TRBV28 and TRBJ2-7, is DVKVTQSSRYLVKRTGEKVFLECVQDMDHENMFWYRQDPGLGLRLIYFSYDVKMKEKGDIPEGYSVSREKKERFSLILESASTNQTSMYLCATGQALWYEQYFGPGTRLTVT.

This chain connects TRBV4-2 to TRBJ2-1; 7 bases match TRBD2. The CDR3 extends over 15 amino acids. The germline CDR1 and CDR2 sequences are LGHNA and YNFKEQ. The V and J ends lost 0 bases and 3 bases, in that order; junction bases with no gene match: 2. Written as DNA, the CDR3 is TGTGCCAGCAGCCAAGAGAGGGACTACTACAATGAGCAGTTCTTC. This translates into CASSQERDYYNEQFF.

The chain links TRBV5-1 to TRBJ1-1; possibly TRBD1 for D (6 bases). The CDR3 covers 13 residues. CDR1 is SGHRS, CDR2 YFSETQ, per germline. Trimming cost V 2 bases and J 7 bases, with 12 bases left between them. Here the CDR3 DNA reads TGCGCCAGCAGCTTACAGGGATTCAGTGAAGCTTTCTTT. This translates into CASSLQGFSEAFF.